Each of the 27 T cell receptor beta chains below was sequenced from the same sample in a study of technical replicates of blood from a few donors (TCRdb year 2017). Library method: the immunoSEQ multiplex PCR assay. The clones in this table, taken by TCRdb from immuneACCESS, are in-frame only. Not every clone is retained; where verified, under half of the shortfall comes from an unresolved V gene, and the cause of the rest is unknown. Recorded for this sample are under 95,000 clones; about 94% of them occurred a single time. In total, the top ten clones hold approximately 0.25% of the sample. Sequenced material: T cells isolated from PBMCs. Receptors were obtained from a human donor in good health.

The chain joins TRBV5-8 to TRBJ1-2; D might be TRBD1 (5 bases). Per germline, CDR1 SGHTS and CDR2 YDEGEE. Trimming removed 4 bases at V and 0 bases at J, with 10 bases between. There are 14 residues in the CDR3. The chain's CDR3 is CASSTGRPNYGYTF. DNA of the CDR3: TGTGCCAGCAGCACAGGACGCCCTAACTATGGCTACACCTTC.

The rearrangement links TRBV7-8 to TRBJ2-1, with 7 positions matching TRBD2. This CDR3 contains 15 residues. The germline CDR1 and CDR2 sequences are SGHVS and FQNEAQ. Trimming cost V 4 bases and J 7 bases; bases outside gene matches: 10. The CDR3 region is CASSSGGRARNEQFF. CDR3 DNA sequence: TGTGCCAGCAGCTCTGGGGGGAGGGCCAGGAATGAGCAGTTCTTC.

Only a few counts were recorded for this clone. V gene TRBV21-1 combines with J gene TRBJ1-2. TRBV21-1 is marked as a pseudogene. The CDR3 is 17 amino acids. CDR3 residues: CASPKNRREKFKRGYTF. As DNA, the CDR3 is TGTGCCAGCCCCAAAAACAGAAGGGAGAAATTTAAACGGGGCTACACCTTC.

This clone was found a few times. J is TRBJ1-5 and V is TRBV4-1, with D possibly being TRBD1 (6 bases). V lost 0 bases and J lost 5, with 14 bases in between. There are 16 residues in the CDR3. Germline V gene lookup returns CDR1 MGHRA and CDR2 YSYEKL. The CDR3 reads CASSQDWGQGYQPQHF. The DNA of the CDR3 is TGCGCCAGCAGCCAAGATTGGGGGCAGGGCTATCAGCCCCAGCATTTT.

V usage is TRBV27 and J usage is TRBJ2-7; D uncertain. Per germline, CDR1 MNHEY and CDR2 SMNVEV (reference sequence). The CDR3 totals 14 residues. Trimming removed 2 bases from V and 6 bases from J, with 14 bases in between. CDR3 DNA: TGTGCCAGCAGTTTACGCGGCACTCTTGGCGAGCAGTACTTC. This translates into CASSLRGTLGEQYF.

The chain is built from TRBV30 and TRBJ2-2, with D perhaps TRBD1 (5 bases). V lost 8 bases to trimming and J lost 0 bases, with 22 bases between them. Germline CDR1 is GTSNPN and CDR2 is SVGIG (reference sequence). This CDR3 is built from 17 residues. The CDR3 DNA is TGTGCCGGACGAACGCCGACAGATCCGGCGAACACCGGGGAGCTGTTTTTT. This encodes CAGRTPTDPANTGELFF.

The V call is TRBV27, the J call TRBJ2-7; 7 bases are shared with TRBD1. The V gene end was trimmed by 10 bases and the J gene end by 4 bases; junction bases not matched to a gene: 10. The CDR3 is made up of 13 amino acids. Germline values: CDR1 MNHEY, CDR2 SMNVEV (reference sequence). CDR3 in amino acids: CATGEQGIYEQYF. In DNA, the CDR3 is TGTGCCACCGGCGAACAGGGGATATACGAGCAGTACTTC.

The chain combines TRBV13 with TRBJ2-5; 11 bases fit TRBD2. This CDR3 spans 17 amino acids. V was clipped by 0 bases and J by 4 bases; unmatched bases: 7. Germline V gene sequence: CDR1 PRHDT, CDR2 FYEKMQ (reference sequence). CDR3 bases: TGTGCCAGCAGCTTAGGCTTTAGCGGGGGGGCTGGAGAGACCCAGTACTTC. Amino acid sequence: CASSLGFSGGAGETQYF.

This chain joins TRBV13 and TRBJ2-7; 7 bases fit TRBD1. The J segment lost 0 bases and the V segment lost 3 bases, leaving 5 bases of the junction unmatched. Germline-derived CDR1 and CDR2 are PRHDT and FYEKMQ (reference sequence). The CDR3 is made up of 15 amino acids. The CDR3 DNA reads as TGTGCCAGCAGCTTGGACAGGCTGAGCTCCTACGAGCAGTACTTC. Protein sequence: CASSLDRLSSYEQYF.

The chain recombines TRBV2 with TRBJ1-4; TRBD1 is a possible D gene (5 bases). CDR3 length equals 14 residues. Trimming took off 2 bases at V and 8 bases at J, with 12 bases between the two ends. Per germline, CDR1 SNHLY and CDR2 FYNNEI. CDR3: CASSEFGAAEKLFF. In DNA, the CDR3 is TGTGCCAGCAGTGAATTTGGGGCTGCCGAAAAACTGTTTTTT.

J is TRBJ2-7 and V is TRBV11-2, with TRBD1 matching over 7 bases. The germline V gene has CDR1 SGHAT and CDR2 FQNNGV. The CDR3 contains 17 residues. V was pared by 5 bases and J by 4 bases, with 17 bases of the junction left unmatched. CDR3 in DNA: TGTGCCAGCAGCCCCTCACAGGGGCCGCCTTTTGATTACGAGCAGTACTTC. Translation gives CASSPSQGPPFDYEQYF.

V is TRBV5-1 and J is TRBJ2-7, with 10 bases that match TRBD2. From germline, CDR1 is SGHRS and CDR2 YFSETQ. The CDR3 has 15 amino acids. The J segment lost 3 bases and the V segment lost 1 base, leaving 4 bases of the junction unmatched. Written as DNA, the CDR3 is TGCGCCAGCAGCTTGAAGCGGGAGGGCCGCTACGAGCAGTACTTC. It translates to CASSLKREGRYEQYF.

The chain couples TRBV27 to TRBJ2-7; 11 nucleotides line up with TRBD2. V lost 10 bases and J lost 5; bases outside the gene matches: 16. Germline V CDR1 and CDR2: MNHEY, SMNVEV (reference sequence). There are 16 residues in the CDR3. The CDR3 DNA reads as TGTGCCAACTCACCCTGGGGACTAGCGGTTAATGACGAGCAGTACTTC. Translating it yields CANSPWGLAVNDEQYF.

CDR3 residues: CASSLSRASTDTQYF. CDR3 in DNA: TGTGCCAGCTCACTGAGCAGGGCGAGCACAGATACGCAGTATTTT. The V and J genes are TRBV18 and TRBJ2-3; TRBD1 might be the D (5 bases). V was shortened by 4 bases and J by 0 bases, with 11 bases between the two germline ends. Germline values: CDR1 KGHSH, CDR2 LQKENI. The CDR3 runs to 15 residues.

This clone was recorded once. The chain joins TRBV14 to TRBJ2-1, with D uncertain. The CDR3 loop spans 15 amino acids. From germline, CDR1 is SGHDN and CDR2 FVKESK. The V gene lost 4 bases and the J gene lost 0 bases, with 10 bases spanning the gap. The CDR3 bases are TGTGCCAGCAGCCCTGGTGCGGTCTCCTACAATGAGCAGTTCTTC. This codes for CASSPGAVSYNEQFF.

The chain links TRBV2 to TRBJ2-5, with TRBD1 matching 8 bases. The CDR3 length is 14 residues. CDR1 is SNHLY and CDR2 is FYNNEI in the germline V gene. Germline trimming cut 6 bases from V and 1 base from J; bases unmatched to any gene: 4. The CDR3 sequence: CASSRDRTQETQYF. CDR3 bases: TGTGCCAGCAGCCGGGACAGGACCCAAGAGACCCAGTACTTC.

The chain combines TRBV10-1 with TRBJ2-5; TRBD2 is a possible D gene (6 bases). Trimming left V 3 bases short and J 5 bases short, with 10 bases between. Germline CDR1 WNHNN, CDR2 SYGVQD (reference sequence). The CDR3 covers 13 residues. The CDR3 DNA sequence: TGCGCCAGCAGTGAAGCGGGCTTGGAGACCCAGTACTTC. Translated, it gives CASSEAGLETQYF.

The rearrangement links TRBV19 to TRBJ1-3; D uncertain. V dropped 5 bases and J dropped 3 bases, with 5 bases sitting between them. CDR1 is LNHDA and CDR2 is SQIVND in the germline V gene (reference sequence). This CDR3 region has 12 residues. CDR3 region: CASSAVGNTIYF. The CDR3 DNA reads as TGTGCCAGTAGTGCGGTTGGAAACACCATATATTTT.

The V gene is TRBV9, the J gene TRBJ2-3; a weak D match, TRBD1 (5 bases). V dropped 0 bases and J dropped 0 bases, with 11 bases sitting between them. This CDR3 spans 16 amino acids. Germline loops: CDR1 SGDLS, CDR2 YYNGEE. The CDR3 reads CASSVETDRSTDTQYF. CDR3 coding DNA: TGTGCCAGCAGCGTAGAGACAGACCGTAGCACAGATACGCAGTATTTT.

The chain is built from TRBV5-3 and TRBJ2-7; D is perhaps TRBD2 (5 bases). TRBV5-3 is noted as an ORF with a role that remains uncertain. The ends were cut back, 4 bases at V and 3 bases at J, with 11 bases in the middle. The CDR3 length is 13 residues. The CDR3 here is CARSLGRDYEQYF. As DNA, the CDR3 is TGTGCCAGAAGCCTCGGACGGGACTACGAGCAGTACTTC.

The CDR3 region is CASSETGVEGYTF. Here the CDR3 DNA reads TGTGCCAGCAGTGAGACAGGGGTTGAAGGCTACACCTTC. The V call is TRBV6-1, the J call TRBJ1-2; TRBD1 matches 8 bases. Germline assignment: CDR1 MNHNS and CDR2 SASEGT. The junction had 5 bases not matched to a gene; V was cut back by 3 bases and J by 8 bases. The CDR3 is made up of 13 amino acids.

The chain has TRBV4-1 and TRBJ2-7, with 16 bases lining up with TRBD2. From germline, CDR1 is MGHRA and CDR2 YSYEKL. The CDR3 loop spans 20 amino acids. J lost 2 bases, V lost 1 base, and 11 bases had no gene match. In DNA, the CDR3 is TGCGCCAGCAGCCAAGTTCTAGGAGGGACTAGCGGGAGGGCAGCCTACGAGCAGTACTTC. Its protein is CASSQVLGGTSGRAAYEQYF.

The genes are TRBV13 and TRBJ1-2, with 9 bases that match TRBD1. V was pared by 6 bases and J by 8 bases, with 4 bases of the junction left unmatched. The CDR3 sequence is 12 residues long. Germline V gene sequence: CDR1 PRHDT, CDR2 FYEKMQ (reference sequence). The CDR3 DNA reads as TGTGCCAGCAGGGGGACAGGGTACGGCTACACCTTC. This translates into CASRGTGYGYTF.

The chain uses TRBV7-9 and TRBJ2-7; no definite D call. This CDR3 is 12 amino acids long. Germline V gives CDR1 SEHNR, CDR2 FQNEAQ (reference sequence). V was clipped by 5 bases and J by 3 bases, with 8 bases between them. CDR3: CASSLYSYEQYF. Written as DNA, the CDR3 is TGTGCCAGCAGCCTTTATAGCTACGAGCAGTACTTC.

The V gene is TRBV5-1, the J gene TRBJ2-7, with 8 bases lining up with TRBD1. V lost 2 bases, J lost 2 bases, and 6 bases stayed unmatched. The CDR3 contains 15 residues. CDR1 is SGHRS and CDR2 is YFSETQ in the germline V gene. In DNA, the CDR3 is TGCGCCAGCAGCTTATGGACAGGGCAAACCTACGAGCAGTACTTC. Translation gives CASSLWTGQTYEQYF.

This clone was seen just once. The rearrangement uses TRBV6-1 and TRBJ1-5; TRBD1 might be the D (6 bases). V was pared by 2 bases and J by 4 bases, with 12 bases between. CDR1 is MNHNS, CDR2 SASEGT, per germline. The CDR3 has 15 amino acids. CDR3: CASSELWGLNQPQHF. CDR3 in DNA: TGTGCCAGCAGTGAACTCTGGGGGCTTAATCAGCCCCAGCATTTT.

The chain employs TRBV27 and TRBJ2-6; a possible D gene is TRBD2 (7 bases). V lost 5 bases and J lost 0, with 20 bases in between. The germline V gene encodes CDR1 MNHEY and CDR2 SMNVEV (reference sequence). The CDR3 length is 19 residues. In nucleotides, the CDR3 is TGTGCCAGCAGTCTATATTGGGGGGGCGCAGGCTCTGGGGCCAACGTCCTGACTTTC. Its translation: CASSLYWGGAGSGANVLTF. The variable domain in full, completed from reference TRBV27 and TRBJ2-6, reads EAQVTQNPRYLITVTGKKLTVTCSQNMNHEYMSWYRQDPGLGLRQIYYSMNVEVTDKGDVPEGYKVSRKEKRNFPLILESPSPNQTSLYFCASSLYWGGAGSGANVLTFGAGSRLTVL.